The 14 T cell receptor beta chains listed next were all sequenced from one sample in a study of blood T cell repertoires in COVID-19. Assay used: immunoSEQ multiplex PCR; TCRdb lists only in-frame clones, some missing. Of some 150,000 clones listed, about 86% are singletons. The sequenced sample was peripheral blood. The receptor set was obtained from a woman aged 60-75 years with acute or convalescent COVID-19.

This rearrangement joins TRBV10-3 to TRBJ1-1; TRBD1 is a possible D gene (5 bases). Per germline, CDR1 ENHRY and CDR2 SYGVKD. Trimming took 6 bases from V and 1 from J, leaving 9 bases between them. The CDR3 is 13 residues long. The CDR3 DNA reads TGTGCCATCAGCATTACAGGGAACACTGAAGCTTTCTTT. Translation: CAISITGNTEAFF.

The rearrangement uses TRBV6-5 and TRBJ2-4; 7 bases line up with TRBD1. In germline, CDR1 is MNHEY, CDR2 SVGAGI. J was trimmed by 9 bases and V by 4 bases; bases with no gene match: 12. The length of the CDR3 is 15 residues. CDR3 sequence reads: CASSSDRVPESIQYF. The CDR3 bases are TGTGCCAGCAGTTCCGACAGGGTGCCCGAAAGCATTCAGTACTTC.

J is TRBJ1-2 and V is TRBV4-2, with D possibly matching TRBD1 (6 bases). The CDR3 consists of 17 residues. The germline V gene encodes CDR1 LGHNA and CDR2 YNFKEQ. V was shortened by 1 base and J by 4 bases, with 19 bases between the two germline ends. The CDR3 protein is CASSQVGGLPATYGYTF. CDR3 DNA sequence: TGTGCCAGCAGCCAAGTCGGGGGGCTCCCTGCAACCTATGGCTACACCTTC.

Only a few counts were recorded for this clone. This chain connects TRBV6-1 to TRBJ1-2; perhaps TRBD1 as D (5 bases). The CDR3 consists of 14 residues. Trimming removed 2 bases at V and 8 bases at J, with 15 bases between. CDR1 is MNHNS and CDR2 is SASEGT in the germline V gene. CDR3 protein: CASSETYRKGGYTF. CDR3 bases: TGTGCCAGCAGTGAAACATACAGGAAGGGAGGCTACACCTTC.

The chain combines TRBV19 with TRBJ1-5, with D maybe TRBD1 (6 bases). CDR1 and CDR2 (germline): LNHDA, SQIVND (reference sequence). The CDR3 is 15 amino acids. V shed 2 bases and J shed 6 bases, with 14 bases lying between them. CDR3: CASSILFTGTQPQHF. CDR3 coding DNA: TGTGCCAGTAGTATATTATTCACAGGGACTCAGCCCCAGCATTTT. Combining the CDR3 with reference TRBV19 and TRBJ1-5 gives the whole variable domain DGGITQSPKYLFRKEGQNVTLSCEQNLNHDAMYWYRQDPGQGLRLIYYSQIVNDFQKGDIAEGYSVSREKKESFPLTVTSAQKNPTAFYLCASSILFTGTQPQHFGDGTRLSIL.

The chain employs TRBV6-2 or TRBV6-3 and TRBJ2-7, with 9 bases matching TRBD1. The ends lost 4 bases at V and 7 bases at J; junction bases unmatched: 14. Germline CDR1 is MNHEY and CDR2 is SVGEGT. The CDR3 totals 16 residues. The DNA of the CDR3 is TGTGCCAGCAGTTCCCACGACAGGGGGGACCCTAAGGAGCAGTACTTC. Translating gives CASSSHDRGDPKEQYF.

Only one count was recorded for this clone. V and J are TRBV7-3 and TRBJ1-3; the D gene is possibly TRBD1 (5 bases). The germline CDR1 and CDR2 sequences are SGHTA and FQGTGA. The ends were cut back, 1 base at V and 2 bases at J, with 15 bases in the middle. This CDR3 spans 17 amino acids. DNA for the CDR3: TGTGCCAGCAGCTTAAGGCCCCAGGGAACCCCTGGAAACACCATATATTTT. It encodes CASSLRPQGTPGNTIYF.

V is TRBV7-2 and J is TRBJ2-7; 9 nucleotides match TRBD2. V shed 0 bases and J 0 bases; nucleotides not matched to a gene: 3. CDR3 length: 16 residues. Germline CDR1 SGHTA, CDR2 FQGNSA. The CDR3 region is CASSLAAGGNSYEQYF. As DNA, the CDR3 is TGTGCCAGCAGCTTAGCTGCGGGGGGGAACTCCTACGAGCAGTACTTC.

The chain has TRBV5-4 and TRBJ1-3; 7 bases are shared with TRBD1. The CDR3 extends over 16 amino acids. The V gene's germline CDR1 is SGHNT and CDR2 YYREEE (reference sequence). The V and J ends lost 4 bases and 0 bases, in that order; junction bases with no gene match: 7. The CDR3 here is CASSTGTVGSGNTIYF. DNA for the CDR3: TGTGCCAGCAGCACCGGGACAGTTGGCTCTGGAAACACCATATATTTT.

The genes are TRBV18 and TRBJ1-6; D remains unclear. Germline V gene lookup returns CDR1 KGHSH and CDR2 LQKENI. Trimming left V 2 bases short and J 0 bases short, with 11 bases between. The CDR3 is 17 amino acids. Here the CDR3 DNA reads TGTGCCAGCTCACCAATGATCGCGGACTCCTATAATTCACCCCTCCACTTT. This encodes CASSPMIADSYNSPLHF.

V is TRBV18 and J is TRBJ1-5; weak D call: TRBD1 (6 bases). CDR3 size: 13 residues. CDR1 is KGHSH, CDR2 LQKENI, per germline. V shed 6 bases and J shed 7 bases, with 13 bases lying between them. CDR3 sequence (DNA): TGTGCCAGCTCCCCAGAGGGGGAGCAGCCCCAGCATTTT. This codes for CASSPEGEQPQHF.

The rearrangement uses TRBV10-3 and TRBJ1-4; TRBD1 is a possible D gene (5 bases). The germline V gene has CDR1 ENHRY and CDR2 SYGVKD. CDR3 size: 16 residues. V gave up 2 bases and J gave up 5 bases, with 15 bases separating them. This CDR3 is CAISEKTGLGNEKLFF. The CDR3 region has the DNA TGTGCCATCAGTGAGAAAACAGGCCTGGGAAATGAAAAACTGTTTTTT.

This rearrangement joins TRBV6-1 to TRBJ1-1; the match to TRBD1 covers 9 bases. Germline CDR1 reads MNHNS; CDR2 reads SASEGT. The CDR3 totals 14 residues. V gave up 2 bases and J gave up 5 bases; unmatched junction bases: 3. Here the CDR3 reads CASSEQQGATEAFF. CDR3 sequence (DNA): TGTGCCAGCAGTGAACAACAGGGGGCGACTGAAGCTTTCTTT.

This chain links TRBV7-9 with TRBJ2-1, with TRBD1 matching over 8 bases. The V segment lost 5 bases and the J segment 7 bases; nucleotides outside the gene matches: 16. The length of the CDR3 is 17 residues. CDR1 is SEHNR, CDR2 FQNEAQ, per germline (reference sequence). CDR3 nucleotides: TGTGCCAGCAGCCACGAGGGGATGAGGGACAGGAGGAATGAGCAGTTCTTC. Its translation is CASSHEGMRDRRNEQFF.